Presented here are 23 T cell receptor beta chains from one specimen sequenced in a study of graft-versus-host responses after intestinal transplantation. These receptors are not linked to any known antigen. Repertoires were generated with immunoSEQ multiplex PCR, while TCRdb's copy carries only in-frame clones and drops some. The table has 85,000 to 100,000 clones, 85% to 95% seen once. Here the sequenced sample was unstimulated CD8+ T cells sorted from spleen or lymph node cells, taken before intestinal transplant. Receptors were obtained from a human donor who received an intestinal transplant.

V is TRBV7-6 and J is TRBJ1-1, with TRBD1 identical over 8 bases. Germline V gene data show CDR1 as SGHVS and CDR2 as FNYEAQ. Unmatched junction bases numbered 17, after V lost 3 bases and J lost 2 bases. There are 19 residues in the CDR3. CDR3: CASSFVGVRQGALNTEAFF. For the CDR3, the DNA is TGTGCCAGCAGCTTTGTAGGGGTCCGCCAGGGGGCTCTAAACACTGAAGCTTTCTTT.

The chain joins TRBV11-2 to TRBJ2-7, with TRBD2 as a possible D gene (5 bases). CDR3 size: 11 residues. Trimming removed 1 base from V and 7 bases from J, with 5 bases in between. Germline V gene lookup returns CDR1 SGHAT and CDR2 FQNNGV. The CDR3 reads CASSLAGEQYF. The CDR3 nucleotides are TGTGCCAGCAGCTTAGCGGGGGAGCAGTACTTC.

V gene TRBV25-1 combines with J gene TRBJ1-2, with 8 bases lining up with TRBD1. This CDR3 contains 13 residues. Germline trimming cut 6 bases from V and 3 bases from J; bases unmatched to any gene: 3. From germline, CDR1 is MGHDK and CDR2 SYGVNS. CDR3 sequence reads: CASSETGDYGYTF. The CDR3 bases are TGTGCCAGCAGCGAGACAGGGGACTATGGCTACACCTTC.

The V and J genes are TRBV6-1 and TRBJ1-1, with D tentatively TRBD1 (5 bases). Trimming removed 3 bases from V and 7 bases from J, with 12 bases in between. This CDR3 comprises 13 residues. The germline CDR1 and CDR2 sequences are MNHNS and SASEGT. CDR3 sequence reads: CASSDPGGNEAFF. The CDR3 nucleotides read TGTGCCAGCAGTGATCCGGGGGGAAATGAAGCTTTCTTT.

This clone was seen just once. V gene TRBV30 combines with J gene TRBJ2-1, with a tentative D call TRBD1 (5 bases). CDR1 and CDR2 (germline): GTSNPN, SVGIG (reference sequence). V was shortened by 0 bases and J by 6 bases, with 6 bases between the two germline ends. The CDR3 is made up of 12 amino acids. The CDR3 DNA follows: TGTGCCTGGAGTGTACAGGCCAATGAGCAGTTCTTC. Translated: CAWSVQANEQFF.

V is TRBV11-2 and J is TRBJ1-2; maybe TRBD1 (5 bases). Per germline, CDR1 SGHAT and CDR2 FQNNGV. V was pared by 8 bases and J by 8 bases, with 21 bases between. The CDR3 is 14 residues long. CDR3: CASVNRGGFDGYTF. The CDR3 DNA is TGTGCCAGCGTCAATCGGGGGGGATTCGACGGCTACACCTTC.

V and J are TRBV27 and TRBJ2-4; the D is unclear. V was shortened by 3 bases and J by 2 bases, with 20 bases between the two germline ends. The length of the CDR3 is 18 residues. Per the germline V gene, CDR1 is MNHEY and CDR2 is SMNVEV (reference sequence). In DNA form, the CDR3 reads TGTGCCAGCAGTTTTAACCTGTTCCCTGCACACCCCAAAAACATTCAGTACTTC. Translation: CASSFNLFPAHPKNIQYF.

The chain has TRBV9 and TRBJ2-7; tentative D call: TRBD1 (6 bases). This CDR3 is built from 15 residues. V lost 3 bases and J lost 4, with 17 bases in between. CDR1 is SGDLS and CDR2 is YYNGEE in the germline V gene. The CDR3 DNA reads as TGTGCCAGCAGCGCTACGACAGGCCCCGGATACGAGCAGTACTTC. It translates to CASSATTGPGYEQYF.

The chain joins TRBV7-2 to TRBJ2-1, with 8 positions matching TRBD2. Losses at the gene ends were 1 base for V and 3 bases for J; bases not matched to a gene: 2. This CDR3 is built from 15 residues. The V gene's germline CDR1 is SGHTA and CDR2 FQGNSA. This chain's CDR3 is CASSLEAGGYNEQFF. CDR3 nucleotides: TGTGCCAGCAGCTTAGAGGCGGGGGGCTACAATGAGCAGTTCTTC.

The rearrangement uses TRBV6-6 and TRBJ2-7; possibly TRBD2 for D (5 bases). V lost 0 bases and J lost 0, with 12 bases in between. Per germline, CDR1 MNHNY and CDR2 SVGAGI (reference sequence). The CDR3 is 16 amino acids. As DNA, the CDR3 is TGTGCCAGCAGTTACTCGTGGACTCCGAGCTCCTACGAGCAGTACTTC. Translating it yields CASSYSWTPSSYEQYF.

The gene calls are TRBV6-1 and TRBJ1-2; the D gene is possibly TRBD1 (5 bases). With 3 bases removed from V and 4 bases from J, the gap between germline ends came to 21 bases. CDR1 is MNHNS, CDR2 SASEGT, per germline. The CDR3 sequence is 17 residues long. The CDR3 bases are TGTGCCAGCAGTGACACAGGCCTGGACGGATCTTCCTATGGCTACACCTTC. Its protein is CASSDTGLDGSSYGYTF.

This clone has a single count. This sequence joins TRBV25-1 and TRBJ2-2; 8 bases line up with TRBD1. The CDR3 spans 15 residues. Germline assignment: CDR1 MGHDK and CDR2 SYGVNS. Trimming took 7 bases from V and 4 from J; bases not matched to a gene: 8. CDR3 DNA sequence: TGTGCCAGCACTTTGGACAGGGCGGGCACCGGGGAGCTGTTTTTT. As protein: CASTLDRAGTGELFF.

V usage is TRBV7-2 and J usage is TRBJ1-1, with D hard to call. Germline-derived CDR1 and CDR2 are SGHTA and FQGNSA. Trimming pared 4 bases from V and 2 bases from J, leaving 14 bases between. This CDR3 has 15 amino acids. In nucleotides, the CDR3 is TGTGCCAGCAGCTCCCTACTCGCGGCAAACACTGAAGCTTTCTTT. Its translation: CASSSLLAANTEAFF.

The CDR3 protein is CAWDPGENTEAFF. The CDR3 nucleotides are TGTGCCTGGGACCCGGGGGAGAACACTGAAGCTTTCTTT. V and J are TRBV30 and TRBJ1-1; D is perhaps TRBD1 (5 bases). This CDR3 spans 13 amino acids. CDR1 is GTSNPN, CDR2 SVGIG, per germline (reference sequence). V was clipped by 5 bases and J by 1 base, with 11 bases between them. Full variable domain (remainder filled in from reference TRBV30 and TRBJ1-1): SQTIHQWPATLVQPVGSPLSLECTVEGTSNPNLYWYRQAAGRGLQLLFYSVGIGQISSEVPQNLSASRPQDRQFILSSKKLLLSDSGFYLCAWDPGENTEAFFGQGTRLTVV.

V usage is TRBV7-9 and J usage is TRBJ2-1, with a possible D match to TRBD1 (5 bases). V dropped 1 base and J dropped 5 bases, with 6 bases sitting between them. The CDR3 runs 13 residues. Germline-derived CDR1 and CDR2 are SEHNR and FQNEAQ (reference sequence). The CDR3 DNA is TGTGCCAGCAGCTTAGGACAGCACAATGAGCAGTTCTTC. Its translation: CASSLGQHNEQFF.

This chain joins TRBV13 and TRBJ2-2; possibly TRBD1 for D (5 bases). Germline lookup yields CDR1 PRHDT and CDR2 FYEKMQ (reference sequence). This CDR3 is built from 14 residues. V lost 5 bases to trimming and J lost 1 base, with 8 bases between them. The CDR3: CASSPGQNTGELFF. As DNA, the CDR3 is TGTGCCAGCAGCCCCGGACAGAACACCGGGGAGCTGTTTTTT.

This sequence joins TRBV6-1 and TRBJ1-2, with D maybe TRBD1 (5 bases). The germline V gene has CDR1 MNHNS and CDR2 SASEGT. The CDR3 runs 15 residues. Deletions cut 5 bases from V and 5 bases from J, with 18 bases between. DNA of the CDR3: TGTGCCAGCAGTCCCCATGGGGGACTAAAGTATGGCTACACCTTC. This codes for CASSPHGGLKYGYTF.

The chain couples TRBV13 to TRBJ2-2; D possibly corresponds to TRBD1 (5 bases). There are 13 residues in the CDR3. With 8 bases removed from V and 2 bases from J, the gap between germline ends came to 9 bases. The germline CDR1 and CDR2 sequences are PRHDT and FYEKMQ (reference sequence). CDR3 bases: TGTGCCAGCGTTCAGGGAAACACCGGGGAGCTGTTTTTT. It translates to CASVQGNTGELFF.

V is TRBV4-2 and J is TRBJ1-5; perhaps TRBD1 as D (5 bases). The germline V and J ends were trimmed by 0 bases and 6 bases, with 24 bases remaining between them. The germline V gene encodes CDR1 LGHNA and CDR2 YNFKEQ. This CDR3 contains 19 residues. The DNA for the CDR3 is TGTGCCAGCAGCCAAGATCTAGAGGATAGGGCAGGGCGGTTTCAGCCCCAGCATTTT. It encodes CASSQDLEDRAGRFQPQHF.

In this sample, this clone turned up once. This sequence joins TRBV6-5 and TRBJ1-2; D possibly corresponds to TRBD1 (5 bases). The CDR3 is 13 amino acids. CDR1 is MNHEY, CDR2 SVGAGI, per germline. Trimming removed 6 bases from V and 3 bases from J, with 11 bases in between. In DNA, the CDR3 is TGTGCCAGCAGACAAGACAGAGACTATGGCTACACCTTC. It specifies CASRQDRDYGYTF.

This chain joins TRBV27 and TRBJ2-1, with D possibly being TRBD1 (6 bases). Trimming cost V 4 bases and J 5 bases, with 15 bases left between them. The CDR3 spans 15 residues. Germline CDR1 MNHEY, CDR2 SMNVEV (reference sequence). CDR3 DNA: TGTGCCAGCAGTTGGGACATACAGAAGAACAATGAGCAGTTCTTC. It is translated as CASSWDIQKNNEQFF.

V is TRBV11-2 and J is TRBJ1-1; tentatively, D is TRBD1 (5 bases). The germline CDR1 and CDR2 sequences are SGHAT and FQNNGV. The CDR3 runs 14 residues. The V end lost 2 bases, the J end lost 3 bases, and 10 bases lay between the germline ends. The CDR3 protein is CASSLQGRDTEAFF. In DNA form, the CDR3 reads TGTGCCAGCAGCTTACAGGGTCGGGACACTGAAGCTTTCTTT.

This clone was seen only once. CDR3 protein: CASSQETGWNEQFF. CDR3 coding DNA: TGTGCCAGCAGCCAAGAAACAGGGTGGAATGAGCAGTTCTTC. V gene TRBV4-2 combines with J gene TRBJ2-1; weak D call: TRBD1 (6 bases). The V and J ends lost 0 bases and 7 bases respectively, with 10 bases between them. The CDR3 covers 14 residues. Germline CDR1 reads LGHNA; CDR2 reads YNFKEQ.